Listed below are T cell receptor beta chains from one sample, sequenced in a study of CD8 T cells in ankylosing spondylitis. TCRdb analysed the 5' RACE reads with MiXCR anew, one entry per CDR3 protein. The profile shows approximately 35,000 distinct CDR3 sequences, around 14% of them singletons. Specimen: blood. All receptors derive from a male donor with ankylosing spondylitis or in good health (not recorded which). Each CDR3 is given with its conserved first and last residue. Fields, in order: CDR3 DNA, CDR3 protein, D gene, V gene, J gene, CDR3 length, clone size. D genes are given only for firm matches. Not every row has a clone size; where given, it reads once, few, many or a size class.

CDR3 DNA: TGTGCCAGCACCTTCAGCGGGAGGGCCGAGGATTTTCGCTCCTACAATGAGCAGTTCTTC
CDR3 protein: CASTFSGRAEDFRSYNEQFF
D gene: TRBD2
V gene: TRBV7-2
J gene: TRBJ2-1
CDR3 length: 20
clone size: -

CDR3 DNA: TGTGCCAGCAGCTTGGGACCCGACTCCTACAATGAGCAGTTCTTC
CDR3 protein: CASSLGPDSYNEQFF
D gene: -
V gene: TRBV5-5
J gene: TRBJ2-1
CDR3 length: 15
clone size: -

CDR3 DNA: TGTGCCAGCAGCCCAGTACAAGAGACCCAGTACTTC
CDR3 protein: CASSPVQETQYF
D gene: -
V gene: TRBV11-2
J gene: TRBJ2-5
CDR3 length: 12
clone size: few

CDR3 DNA: TGTGCCAGCAGCGGCGGGTCCATAAGGGACATTCAGTACTTC
CDR3 protein: CASSGGSIRDIQYF
D gene: -
V gene: TRBV11-1
J gene: TRBJ2-4
CDR3 length: 14
clone size: few

CDR3 DNA: TGCAGTGCTAGAGATGGGAGGGGGGGCCTTGCTAGCACAGATACGCAGTATTTT
CDR3 protein: CSARDGRGGLASTDTQYF
D gene: -
V gene: TRBV20-1
J gene: TRBJ2-3
CDR3 length: 18
clone size: -

CDR3 DNA: TGCGCCAGCAGCTTCGACAGAGGGGGTGAAAAACTGTTTTTT
CDR3 protein: CASSFDRGGEKLFF
D gene: -
V gene: TRBV5-1
J gene: TRBJ1-4
CDR3 length: 14
clone size: -

CDR3 DNA: TGCGCCAGCAGCCAAGCTGGGACTAGGATAAGAAACACCGGGGAGCTGTTTTTT
CDR3 protein: CASSQAGTRIRNTGELFF
D gene: TRBD2
V gene: TRBV4-3
J gene: TRBJ2-2
CDR3 length: 18
clone size: -

CDR3 DNA: TGTGCCAGCAGTTATCGGGCGGAGATGGTAGCCGGGGAGCTGTTTTTT
CDR3 protein: CASSYRAEMVAGELFF
D gene: -
V gene: TRBV6-5
J gene: TRBJ2-2
CDR3 length: 16
clone size: few

CDR3 DNA: TGTGCCAGCTCACCGATGGGTGAGCAGTTCTTC
CDR3 protein: CASSPMGEQFF
D gene: -
V gene: TRBV18
J gene: TRBJ2-1
CDR3 length: 11
clone size: few

CDR3 DNA: TGTGCCAGCAGCTTTGAGGATATGATTAAAGCTTTCTTT
CDR3 protein: CASSFEDMIKAFF
D gene: -
V gene: TRBV7-9
J gene: TRBJ1-1
CDR3 length: 13
clone size: many

CDR3 DNA: TGTGCCAGCAGCTACATAACACAGGGCGGGGAGCTGTTTTTT
CDR3 protein: CASSYITQGGELFF
D gene: -
V gene: TRBV7-9
J gene: TRBJ2-2
CDR3 length: 14
clone size: -

CDR3 DNA: TGTGCCAGCAGTAATCAAGGGGTCTACAATGAGCAGTTCTTC
CDR3 protein: CASSNQGVYNEQFF
D gene: -
V gene: TRBV28
J gene: TRBJ2-1
CDR3 length: 14
clone size: -

CDR3 DNA: TGTGCCTGGAGTGGACTAGGACTAGGCACAGATACGCAGTATTTT
CDR3 protein: CAWSGLGLGTDTQYF
D gene: TRBD2
V gene: TRBV30
J gene: TRBJ2-3
CDR3 length: 15
clone size: many

CDR3 DNA: TGTGCCAGCAGTTTTTTAACTAGCGGGGGCCCCACTCTGGATACGCAGTATTTT
CDR3 protein: CASSFLTSGGPTLDTQYF
D gene: TRBD2
V gene: TRBV27
J gene: TRBJ2-3
CDR3 length: 18
clone size: -

CDR3 DNA: TGTGCCAGCGCGGAGGTACCCTACGAGCAGTACTTC
CDR3 protein: CASAEVPYEQYF
D gene: -
V gene: TRBV27
J gene: TRBJ2-7
CDR3 length: 12
clone size: -

CDR3 DNA: TGCGCCAGCAGCCCCGACGGACAGACCGGGGAGCTGTTTTTT
CDR3 protein: CASSPDGQTGELFF
D gene: -
V gene: TRBV5-1
J gene: TRBJ2-2
CDR3 length: 14
clone size: few

CDR3 DNA: TGTGCCAGCAGTTGGTCGGTTTTCGCGAACACCGGGGAGCTGTTTTTT
CDR3 protein: CASSWSVFANTGELFF
D gene: -
V gene: TRBV28
J gene: TRBJ2-2
CDR3 length: 16
clone size: few

CDR3 DNA: TGCAGTGCCCTAATGGGACAGGGCGTTGAAAAACTGTTTTTT
CDR3 protein: CSALMGQGVEKLFF
D gene: TRBD1
V gene: TRBV20-1
J gene: TRBJ1-4
CDR3 length: 14
clone size: few

CDR3 DNA: TGCAGTGCTATAGCTATTAGGTCCTACAATGAGCAGTTCTTC
CDR3 protein: CSAIAIRSYNEQFF
D gene: -
V gene: TRBV20-1
J gene: TRBJ2-1
CDR3 length: 14
clone size: -

CDR3 DNA: TGCGCCAGCAGGAGGCAGGCGACTAATGAAAAACTGTTTTTT
CDR3 protein: CASRRQATNEKLFF
D gene: -
V gene: TRBV5-1
J gene: TRBJ1-4
CDR3 length: 14
clone size: -

CDR3 DNA: TGCAGCGTCGAAGGACAGGCGGCCGGGGAGCTGTTTTTT
CDR3 protein: CSVEGQAAGELFF
D gene: TRBD1
V gene: TRBV29-1
J gene: TRBJ2-2
CDR3 length: 13
clone size: -

CDR3 DNA: TGTGCCAGCAGCCAAGGAGGAGGGCTCCAAGAGACCCAGTACTTC
CDR3 protein: CASSQGGGLQETQYF
D gene: -
V gene: TRBV3-1
J gene: TRBJ2-5
CDR3 length: 15
clone size: few

CDR3 DNA: TGCGCCAGCAGCTTCGGAGCAGGGGGCACAGATACGCAGTATTTT
CDR3 protein: CASSFGAGGTDTQYF
D gene: -
V gene: TRBV5-1
J gene: TRBJ2-3
CDR3 length: 15
clone size: few

CDR3 DNA: TGTGCCAGCACCACACGACAGGGCGTTGGGGCCAACGTCCTGACTTTC
CDR3 protein: CASTTRQGVGANVLTF
D gene: TRBD1
V gene: TRBV6-7
J gene: TRBJ2-6
CDR3 length: 16
clone size: few

CDR3 DNA: TGTGCCAGCAGCCAATCCTTGGGGGACACTGAAGCTTTCTTT
CDR3 protein: CASSQSLGDTEAFF
D gene: -
V gene: TRBV3-1
J gene: TRBJ1-1
CDR3 length: 14
clone size: -

CDR3 DNA: TGCGCCAGCAGCTTACCTCGACAGCCGACCCAGTACTTC
CDR3 protein: CASSLPRQPTQYF
D gene: -
V gene: TRBV5-1
J gene: TRBJ2-5
CDR3 length: 13
clone size: many